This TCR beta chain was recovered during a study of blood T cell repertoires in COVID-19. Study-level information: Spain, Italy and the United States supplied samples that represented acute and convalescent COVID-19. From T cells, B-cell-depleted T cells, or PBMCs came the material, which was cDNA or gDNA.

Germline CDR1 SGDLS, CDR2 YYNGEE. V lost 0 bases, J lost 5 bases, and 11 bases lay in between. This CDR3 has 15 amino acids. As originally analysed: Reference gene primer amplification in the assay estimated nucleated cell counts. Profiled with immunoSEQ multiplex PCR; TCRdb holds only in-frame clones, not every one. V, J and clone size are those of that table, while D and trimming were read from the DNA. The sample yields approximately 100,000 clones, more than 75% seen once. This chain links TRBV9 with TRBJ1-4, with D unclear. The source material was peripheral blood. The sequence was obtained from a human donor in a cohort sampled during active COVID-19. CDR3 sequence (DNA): TGTGCCAGCAGCGTAGCTTCCCGTCCCAATGAAAAACTGTTTTTT. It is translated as CASSVASRPNEKLFF.